Listed here are 12 T cell receptor beta chains from one sample, sequenced in a study of cytomegalovirus exposure and HLA in healthy donors. PCR amplification relied on 60 Vbeta primers (plus 13 Jbeta primers). Libraries were prepared by immunoSEQ multiplex PCR; TCRdb keeps only in-frame clonotypes and omits some of them. The sample data list approximately 180,000 clones. Sequenced sample: PBMCs. These receptors were obtained from a man in his thirties or forties in good health and CMV-seronegative.

The chain has TRBV2 and TRBJ1-3; D remains unclear. Germline V gene sequence: CDR1 SNHLY, CDR2 FYNNEI. V gave up 2 bases and J gave up 2 bases, with 13 bases separating them. This CDR3 is 16 amino acids long. CDR3 amino acids: CASSEREGAAGNTIYF. For the CDR3, the DNA is TGTGCCAGCAGTGAAAGGGAGGGCGCAGCTGGAAACACCATATATTTT.

The gene calls are TRBV5-6 and TRBJ1-1; 10 nucleotides match TRBD1. Trimming cost V 5 bases and J 0 bases; bases outside gene matches: 7. Germline CDR1 reads SGHDT; CDR2 reads YYEEEE. The CDR3 is 16 residues long. The CDR3 is CASSRDRGIMNTEAFF. The CDR3 DNA is TGTGCCAGCAGTCGGGACAGGGGTATTATGAACACTGAAGCTTTCTTT.

The chain combines TRBV25-1 with TRBJ1-1; TRBD1 is a possible D gene (5 bases). The length of the CDR3 is 15 residues. Germline CDR1 is MGHDK and CDR2 is SYGVNS. Trimming removed 6 bases at V and 5 bases at J, with 19 bases between. For the CDR3, the DNA is TGTGCCAGCAGCTCAGTCTCCCAGGGTGAGACTGAAGCTTTCTTT. Residues: CASSSVSQGETEAFF. The complete variable domain, with remaining parts taken from reference TRBV25-1 and TRBJ1-1, reads EADIYQTPRYLVIGTGKKITLECSQTMGHDKMYWYQQDPGMELHLIHYSYGVNSTEKGDLSSESTVSRIRTEHFPLTLESARPSHTSQYLCASSSVSQGETEAFFGQGTRLTVV.

The V gene is TRBV7-6, the J gene TRBJ2-3; 8 bases line up with TRBD2. The V gene end was trimmed by 4 bases and the J gene end by 2 bases; junction bases not matched to a gene: 8. The CDR3 is 16 amino acids. CDR1 is SGHVS, CDR2 FNYEAQ, per germline. The CDR3 region is CASSYDRGGITDTQYF. The CDR3 coding sequence is TGTGCCAGCAGCTACGATCGGGGGGGGATCACAGATACGCAGTATTTT. Supplemented by reference TRBV7-6 and TRBJ2-3, the full variable domain reads GAGVSQSPRYKVTKRGQDVALRCDPISGHVSLYWYRQALGQGPEFLTYFNYEAQQDKSGLPNDRFSAERPEGSISTLTIQRTEQRDSAMYRCASSYDRGGITDTQYFGPGTRLTVL.

The V gene is TRBV13, the J gene TRBJ2-5; D not resolved. The J call may be in error: the DNA end matches TRBJ2-7 better. The germline V gene encodes CDR1 PRHDT and CDR2 FYEKMQ (reference sequence). CDR3 length: 13 residues. CDR3 region: CASSLGGPYEQYF. In DNA form, the CDR3 reads TGTGCCAGCAGCTTAGGGGGCCCCTACGAGCAGTACTTC.

This chain uses TRBV7-9 with TRBJ1-2, with D uncertain. This CDR3 comprises 15 residues. The ends were cut back, 5 bases at V and 8 bases at J, with 21 bases in the middle. CDR1 is SEHNR and CDR2 is FQNEAQ in the germline V gene (reference sequence). Here the CDR3 DNA reads TGTGCCAGCAGCAACGGACCGGGCGGGATCGAAGGCTACACCTTC. Residues: CASSNGPGGIEGYTF.

V is TRBV11-2 and J is TRBJ2-5, with D hard to call. V was shortened by 7 bases and J by 2 bases, with 5 bases between the two germline ends. The CDR3 totals 11 residues. Germline V CDR1 and CDR2: SGHAT, FQNNGV. CDR3 sequence reads: CASTHQETQYF. The DNA for the CDR3 is TGTGCCAGCACCCATCAAGAGACCCAGTACTTC.

This chain connects TRBV4-1 to TRBJ2-1, with 7 positions matching TRBD1. The V and J ends lost 1 base and 15 bases, in that order; junction bases with no gene match: 21. CDR3 length: 17 residues. The germline V gene has CDR1 MGHRA and CDR2 YSYEKL. CDR3 bases: TGCGCCAGCAGCCAAGGACAGGGTACAGGACTCAGGGTAGGGCCGTTCTTC. It specifies CASSQGQGTGLRVGPFF.

The chain recombines TRBV6-5 with TRBJ2-5; 8 bases align to TRBD2. V dropped 5 bases and J dropped 2; count of bases not matched to a gene: 7. CDR1 and CDR2 (germline): MNHEY, SVGAGI. The CDR3 is 15 amino acids. CDR3: CASSPLGTRQETQYF. The CDR3 region has the DNA TGTGCCAGCAGTCCTCTCGGGACTAGGCAAGAGACCCAGTACTTC.

The J gene is TRBJ2-1, the V gene TRBV27; TRBD1 matches 9 bases. CDR1 and CDR2 from the germline V gene are MNHEY and SMNVEV (reference sequence). J gave up 14 bases and V 0 bases, and 2 bases lay outside the gene matches. This CDR3 comprises 12 residues. The CDR3 reads CASSLSGTGKFF. CDR3 coding DNA: TGTGCCAGCAGTTTATCGGGGACAGGGAAGTTCTTC.

This chain links TRBV29-1 with TRBJ1-2, with a weak D call TRBD1 (6 bases). The CDR3 has 12 residues. V gave up 6 bases and J gave up 4 bases, with 12 bases separating them. The germline V gene has CDR1 SQVTM and CDR2 ANQGSEA. The CDR3 coding sequence is TGCAGCGTCGTACAGGGCTTCTATGGCTACACCTTC. Its protein product is CSVVQGFYGYTF.

This chain links TRBV2 with TRBJ1-6, with a possible D match to TRBD1 (5 bases). The V end was cut by 3 bases, the J end by 0 bases, with 21 bases between. There are 20 residues in the CDR3. Germline values: CDR1 SNHLY, CDR2 FYNNEI. CDR3: CASSDIWGRGTSSYNSPLHF. The CDR3 DNA reads as TGTGCCAGCAGTGACATTTGGGGGAGGGGTACGAGCTCCTATAATTCACCCCTCCACTTT.